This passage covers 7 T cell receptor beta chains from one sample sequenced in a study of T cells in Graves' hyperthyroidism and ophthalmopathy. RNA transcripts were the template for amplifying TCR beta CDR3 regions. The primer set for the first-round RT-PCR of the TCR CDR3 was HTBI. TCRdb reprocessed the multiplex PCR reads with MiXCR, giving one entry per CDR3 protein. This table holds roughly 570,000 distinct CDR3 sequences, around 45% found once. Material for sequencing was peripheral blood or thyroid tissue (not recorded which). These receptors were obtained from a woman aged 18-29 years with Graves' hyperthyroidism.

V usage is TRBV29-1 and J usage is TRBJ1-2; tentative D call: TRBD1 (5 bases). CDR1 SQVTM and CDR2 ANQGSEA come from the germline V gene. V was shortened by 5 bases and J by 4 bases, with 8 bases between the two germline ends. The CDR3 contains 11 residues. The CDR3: CSVYQGYGYTF. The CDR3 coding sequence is TGCAGCGTTTATCAGGGCTATGGCTACACCTTC.

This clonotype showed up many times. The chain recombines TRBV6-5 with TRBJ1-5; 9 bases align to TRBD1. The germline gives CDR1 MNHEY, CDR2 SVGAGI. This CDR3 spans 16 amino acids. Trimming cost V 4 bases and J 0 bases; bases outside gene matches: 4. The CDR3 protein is CASSSDRGYSNQPQHF. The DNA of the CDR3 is TGTGCCAGCAGTTCAGACAGGGGGTATAGCAATCAGCCCCAGCATTTT.

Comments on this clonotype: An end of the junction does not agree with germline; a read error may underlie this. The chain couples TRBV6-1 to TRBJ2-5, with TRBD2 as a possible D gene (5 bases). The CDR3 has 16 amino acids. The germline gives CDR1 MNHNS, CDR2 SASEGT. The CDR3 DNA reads TGTGCCAGCAGCCAAGTAAGCGGCTACCCCCAACAGACCCAGTACTTC. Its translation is CASSQVSGYPQQTQYF.

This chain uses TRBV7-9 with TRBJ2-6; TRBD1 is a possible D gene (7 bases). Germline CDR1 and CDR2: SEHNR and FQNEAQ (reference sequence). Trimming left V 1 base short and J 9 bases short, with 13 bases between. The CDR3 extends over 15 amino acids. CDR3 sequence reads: CASSLVQGGDNVLTF. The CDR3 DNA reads TGTGCCAGCAGCTTAGTTCAGGGGGGTGACAACGTCCTGACTTTC.

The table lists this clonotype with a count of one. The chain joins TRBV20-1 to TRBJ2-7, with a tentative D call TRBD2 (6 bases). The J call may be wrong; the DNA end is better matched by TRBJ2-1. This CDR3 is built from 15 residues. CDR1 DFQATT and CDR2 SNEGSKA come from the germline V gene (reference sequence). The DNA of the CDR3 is TGCAGTGCTAGAGTTCCGGGAGTCGGGCTGAATGAGCAGTTCTTC. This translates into CSARVPGVGLNEQFF.

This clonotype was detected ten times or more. This CDR3 reads CSASEFGQPQHF. The CDR3, as DNA: TGCAGTGCTAGCGAATTTGGTCAGCCCCAGCATTTT. The gene calls are TRBV20-1 and TRBJ1-5, with D uncertain. The CDR3 has 12 residues. Trimming stripped 3 bases from V and 6 bases from J, with 9 bases between. Germline lookup yields CDR1 DFQATT and CDR2 SNEGSKA (reference sequence).

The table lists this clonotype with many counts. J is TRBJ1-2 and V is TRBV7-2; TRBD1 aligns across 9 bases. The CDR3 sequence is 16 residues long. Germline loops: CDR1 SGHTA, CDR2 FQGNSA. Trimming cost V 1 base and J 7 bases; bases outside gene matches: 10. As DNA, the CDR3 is TGTGCCAGCAGCTTAGATTTTCACAGGGGGCTAAGTGGCTACACCTTC. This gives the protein CASSLDFHRGLSGYTF.